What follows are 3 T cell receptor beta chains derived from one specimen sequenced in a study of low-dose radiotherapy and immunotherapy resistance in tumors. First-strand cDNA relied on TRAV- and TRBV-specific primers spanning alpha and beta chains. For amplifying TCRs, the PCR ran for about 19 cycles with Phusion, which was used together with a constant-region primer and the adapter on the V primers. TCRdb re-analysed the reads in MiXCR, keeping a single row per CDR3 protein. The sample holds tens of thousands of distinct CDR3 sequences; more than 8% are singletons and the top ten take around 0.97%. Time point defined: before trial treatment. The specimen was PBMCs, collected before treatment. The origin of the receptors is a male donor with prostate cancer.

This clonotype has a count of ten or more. The chain's CDR3 is CASSQDRLAVNEQFF. CDR3 coding DNA: TGCGCCAGCAGCCAAGATCGCCTAGCCGTCAATGAGCAGTTCTTC. V and J are TRBV4-3 and TRBJ2-1; D might be TRBD2 (5 bases). Germline V gene lookup returns CDR1 LGHNA and CDR2 YSLEER. The CDR3 runs to 15 residues. The ends were cut back, 0 bases at V and 6 bases at J, with 12 bases in the middle.

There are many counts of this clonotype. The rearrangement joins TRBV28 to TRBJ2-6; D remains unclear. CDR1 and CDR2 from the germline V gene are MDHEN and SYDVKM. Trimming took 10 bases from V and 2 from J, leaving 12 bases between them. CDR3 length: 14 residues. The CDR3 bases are TGTGCCATCCTTAAAAGGGCTGGGGCCAACGTCCTGACTTTC. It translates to CAILKRAGANVLTF.

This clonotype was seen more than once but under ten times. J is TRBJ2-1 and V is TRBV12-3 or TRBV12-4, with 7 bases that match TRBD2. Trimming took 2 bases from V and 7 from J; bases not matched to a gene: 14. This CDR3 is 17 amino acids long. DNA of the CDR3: TGTGCCAGCAGTTTATTAGGGACGGGAGGACCCTTAAATGAGCAGTTCTTC. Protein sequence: CASSLLGTGGPLNEQFF.